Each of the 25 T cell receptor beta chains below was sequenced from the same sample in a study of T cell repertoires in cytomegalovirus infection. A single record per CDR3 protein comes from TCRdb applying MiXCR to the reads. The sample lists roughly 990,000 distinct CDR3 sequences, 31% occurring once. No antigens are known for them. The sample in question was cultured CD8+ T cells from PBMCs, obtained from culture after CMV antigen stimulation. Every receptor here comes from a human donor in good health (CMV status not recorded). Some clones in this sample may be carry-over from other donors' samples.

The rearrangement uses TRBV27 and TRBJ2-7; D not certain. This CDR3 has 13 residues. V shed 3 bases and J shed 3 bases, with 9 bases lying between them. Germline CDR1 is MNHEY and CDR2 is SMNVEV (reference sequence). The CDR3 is CASSLAPDYEQYV. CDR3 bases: TGTGCCAGCAGTTTGGCCCCTGACTACGAGCAGTACGTC.

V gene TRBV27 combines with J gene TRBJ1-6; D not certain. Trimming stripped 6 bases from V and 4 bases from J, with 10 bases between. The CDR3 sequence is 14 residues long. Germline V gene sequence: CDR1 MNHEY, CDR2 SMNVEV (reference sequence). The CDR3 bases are TGTGCCAGCAGCCCTCCCGGATATAATTCACCCCTCCACTTT. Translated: CASSPPGYNSPLHF.

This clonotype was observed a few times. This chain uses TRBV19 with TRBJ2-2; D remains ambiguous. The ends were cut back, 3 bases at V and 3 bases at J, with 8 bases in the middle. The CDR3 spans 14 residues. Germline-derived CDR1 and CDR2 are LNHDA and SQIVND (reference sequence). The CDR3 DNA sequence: TGTGCCAGTAGTATCATCGAGGACACCGGGGAGCTGTTTTTT. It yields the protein CASSIIEDTGELFF.

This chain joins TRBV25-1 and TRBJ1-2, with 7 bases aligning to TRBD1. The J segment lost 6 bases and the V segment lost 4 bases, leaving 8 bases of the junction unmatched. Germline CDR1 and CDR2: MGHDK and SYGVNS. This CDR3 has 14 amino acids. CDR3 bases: TGTGCCAGCAGTGCGCCCACGGGGACAGATGGCTACACCTTC. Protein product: CASSAPTGTDGYTF.

This CDR3 is CASQGISHSPLHF. The CDR3 DNA follows: TGTGCCAGCCAGGGGATTTCCCATTCACCCCTCCACTTT. The rearrangement uses TRBV11-2 and TRBJ1-6; tentatively, D is TRBD1 (6 bases). Germline V gene data show CDR1 as SGHAT and CDR2 as FQNNGV. The CDR3 runs 13 residues. Trimming took off 8 bases at V and 8 bases at J, with 13 bases between the two ends.

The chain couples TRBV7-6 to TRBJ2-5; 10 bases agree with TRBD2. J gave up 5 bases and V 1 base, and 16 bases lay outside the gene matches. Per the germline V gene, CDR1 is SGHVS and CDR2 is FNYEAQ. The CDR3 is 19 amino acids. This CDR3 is CASSLVRPSGGVLKETQYF. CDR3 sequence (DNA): TGTGCCAGCAGCTTAGTTCGGCCTAGCGGGGGAGTCCTCAAGGAGACCCAGTACTTC.

CDR3 sequence: CASSTTTGPNYGYTF. CDR3 in DNA: TGTGCCAGCAGCACAACGACAGGGCCTAACTATGGCTACACCTTC. The J gene is TRBJ1-2, the V gene TRBV5-5; TRBD1 aligns across 7 bases. The germline CDR1 and CDR2 sequences are SGHKS and YYEKEE (reference sequence). Trimming cost V 4 bases and J 0 bases; bases outside gene matches: 6. The CDR3 contains 15 residues.

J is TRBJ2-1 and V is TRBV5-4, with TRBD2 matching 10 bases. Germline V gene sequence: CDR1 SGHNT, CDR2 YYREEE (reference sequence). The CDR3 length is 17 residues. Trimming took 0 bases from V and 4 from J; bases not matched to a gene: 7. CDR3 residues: CASSLVGSGGIYNEQFF. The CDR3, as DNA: TGTGCCAGCAGCTTGGTTGGTAGCGGGGGGATTTACAATGAGCAGTTCTTC.

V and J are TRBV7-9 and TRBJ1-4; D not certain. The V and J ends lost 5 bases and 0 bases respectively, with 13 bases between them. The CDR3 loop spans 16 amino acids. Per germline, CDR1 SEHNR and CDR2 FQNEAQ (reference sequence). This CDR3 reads CASSLRDGPTNEKLFF. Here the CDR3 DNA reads TGTGCCAGCAGCCTACGAGACGGCCCAACTAATGAAAAACTGTTTTTT. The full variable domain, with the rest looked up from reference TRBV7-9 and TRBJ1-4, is DTGVSQNPRHKITKRGQNVTFRCDPISEHNRLYWYRQTLGQGPEFLTYFQNEAQLEKSRLLSDRFSAERPKGSFSTLEIQRTEQGDSAMYLCASSLRDGPTNEKLFFGSGTQLSVL.

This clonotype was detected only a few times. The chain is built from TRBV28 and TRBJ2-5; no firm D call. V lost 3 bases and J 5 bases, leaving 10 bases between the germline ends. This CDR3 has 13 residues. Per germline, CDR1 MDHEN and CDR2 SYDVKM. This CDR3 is CASSFSGTETQYF. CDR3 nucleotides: TGTGCCAGCAGTTTCTCAGGAACGGAGACCCAGTACTTC.

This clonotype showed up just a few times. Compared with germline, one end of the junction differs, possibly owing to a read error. The CDR3 DNA sequence: TGCGCCAGCAGTCAAGAGACAGCCTATAATTCACCCCTCCACTTT. Translating it yields CASSQETAYNSPLHF. V is TRBV4-1 and J is TRBJ1-6; D is perhaps TRBD1 (5 bases). Germline values: CDR1 MGHRA, CDR2 YSYEKL. The CDR3 extends over 15 amino acids.

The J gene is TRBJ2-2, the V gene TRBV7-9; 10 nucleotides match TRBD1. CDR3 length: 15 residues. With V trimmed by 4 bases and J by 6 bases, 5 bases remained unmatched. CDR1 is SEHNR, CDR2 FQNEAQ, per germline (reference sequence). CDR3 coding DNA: TGTGCCAGCAGCTCGTTGACAGGGGGCGCCGGGGAGCTGTTTTTT. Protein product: CASSSLTGGAGELFF.

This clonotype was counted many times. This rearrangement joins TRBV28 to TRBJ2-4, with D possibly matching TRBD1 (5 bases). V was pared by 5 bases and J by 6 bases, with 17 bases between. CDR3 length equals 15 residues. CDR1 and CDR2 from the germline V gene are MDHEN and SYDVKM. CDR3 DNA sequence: TGTGCCAGCAGTATCACGACAGCTGGGCGAAACATTCAGTACTTC. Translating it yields CASSITTAGRNIQYF.

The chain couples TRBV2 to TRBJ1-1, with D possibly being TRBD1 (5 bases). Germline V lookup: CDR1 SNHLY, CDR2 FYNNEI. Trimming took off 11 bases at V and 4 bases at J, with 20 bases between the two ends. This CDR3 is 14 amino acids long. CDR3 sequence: CAPAGTLESTEAFF. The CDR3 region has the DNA TGTGCCCCTGCCGGGACCTTAGAATCCACTGAAGCTTTCTTT.

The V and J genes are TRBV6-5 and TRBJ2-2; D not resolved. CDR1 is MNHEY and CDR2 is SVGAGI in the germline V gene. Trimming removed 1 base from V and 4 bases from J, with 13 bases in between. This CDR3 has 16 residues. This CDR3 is CASSYFGASGTGELFF. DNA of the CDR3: TGTGCCAGCAGTTACTTCGGAGCCTCGGGCACCGGGGAGCTGTTTTTT.

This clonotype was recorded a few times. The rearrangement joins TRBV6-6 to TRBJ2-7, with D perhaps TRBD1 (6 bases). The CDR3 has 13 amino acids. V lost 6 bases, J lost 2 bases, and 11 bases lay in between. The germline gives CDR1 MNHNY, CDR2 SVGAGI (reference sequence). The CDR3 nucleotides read TGTGCCAGCAGCTACGGGACAACCTACGAGCAGTACGTC. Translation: CASSYGTTYEQYV.

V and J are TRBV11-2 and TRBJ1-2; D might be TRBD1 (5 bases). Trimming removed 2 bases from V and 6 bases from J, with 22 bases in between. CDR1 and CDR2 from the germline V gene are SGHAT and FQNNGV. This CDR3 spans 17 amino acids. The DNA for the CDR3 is TGTGCCAGCAGCTTACGAAGTGCCAGGGCCTCGTCTGATGGCTACACCTTC. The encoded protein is CASSLRSARASSDGYTF. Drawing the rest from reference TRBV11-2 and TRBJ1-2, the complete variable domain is EAGVAQSPRYKIIEKRQSVAFWCNPISGHATLYWYQQILGQGPKLLIQFQNNGVVDDSQLPKDRFSAERLKGVDSTLKIQPAKLEDSAVYLCASSLRSARASSDGYTFGSGTRLTVV.

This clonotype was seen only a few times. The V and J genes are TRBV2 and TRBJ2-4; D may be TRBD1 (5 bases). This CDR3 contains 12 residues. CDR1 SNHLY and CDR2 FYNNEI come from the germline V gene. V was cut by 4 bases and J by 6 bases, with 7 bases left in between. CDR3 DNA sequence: TGTGCCAGCAGTGGGCAGGGAAACATTCAGTACTTC. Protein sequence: CASSGQGNIQYF.

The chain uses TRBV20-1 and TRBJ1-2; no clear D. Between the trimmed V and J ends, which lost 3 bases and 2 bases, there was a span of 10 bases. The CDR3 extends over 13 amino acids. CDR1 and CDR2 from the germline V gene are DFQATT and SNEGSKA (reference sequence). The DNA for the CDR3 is TGCAGTGCTAGGCCTCCTGGAAACTATGGCTACACCTTC. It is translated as CSARPPGNYGYTF.

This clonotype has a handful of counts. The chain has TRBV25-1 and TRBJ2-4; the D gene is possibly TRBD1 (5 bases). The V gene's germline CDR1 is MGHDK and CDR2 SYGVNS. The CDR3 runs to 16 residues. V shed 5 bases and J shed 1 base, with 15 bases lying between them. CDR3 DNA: TGTGCCAGCAGTTCGGTGTCAGGGTTGGCCAAAAACATTCAGTACTTC. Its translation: CASSSVSGLAKNIQYF.

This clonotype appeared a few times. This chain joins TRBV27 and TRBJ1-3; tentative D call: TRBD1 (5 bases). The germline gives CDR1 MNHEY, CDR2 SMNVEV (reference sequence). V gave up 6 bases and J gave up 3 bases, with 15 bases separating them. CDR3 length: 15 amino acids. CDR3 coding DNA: TGTGCCAGCAGCCTCTTAGGGGATCTTGGAAACACCATATATTTT. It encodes CASSLLGDLGNTIYF.

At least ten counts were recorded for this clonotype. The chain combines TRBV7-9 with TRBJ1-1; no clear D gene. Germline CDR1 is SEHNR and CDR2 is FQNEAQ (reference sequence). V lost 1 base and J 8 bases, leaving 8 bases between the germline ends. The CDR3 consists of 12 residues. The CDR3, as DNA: TGTGCCAGCAGCTTAGATGGCGGAGAAGCTTTCTTT. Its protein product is CASSLDGGEAFF.

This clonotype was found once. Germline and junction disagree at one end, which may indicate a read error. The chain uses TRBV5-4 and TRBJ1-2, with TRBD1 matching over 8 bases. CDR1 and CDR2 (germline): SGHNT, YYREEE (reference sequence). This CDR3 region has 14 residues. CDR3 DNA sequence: TGTGTCAGCAGCTTGATTCAGGGGGCAGATGGCTACACCTTC. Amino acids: CVSSLIQGADGYTF.

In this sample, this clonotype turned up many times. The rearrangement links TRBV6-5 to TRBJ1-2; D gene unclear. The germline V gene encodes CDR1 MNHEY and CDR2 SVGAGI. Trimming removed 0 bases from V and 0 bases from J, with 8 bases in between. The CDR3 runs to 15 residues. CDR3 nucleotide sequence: TGTGCCAGCAGTTACTCGGGCAGAGCTAACTATGGCTACACCTTC. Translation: CASSYSGRANYGYTF.

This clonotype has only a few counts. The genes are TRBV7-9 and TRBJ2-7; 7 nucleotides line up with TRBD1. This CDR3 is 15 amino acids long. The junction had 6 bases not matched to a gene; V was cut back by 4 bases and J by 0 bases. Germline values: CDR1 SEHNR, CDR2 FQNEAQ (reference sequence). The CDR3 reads CASSSTRQGSYEQYF. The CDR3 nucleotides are TGTGCCAGCAGCTCCACCCGACAGGGCTCCTACGAGCAGTACTTC. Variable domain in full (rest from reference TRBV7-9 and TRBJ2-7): DTGVSQNPRHKITKRGQNVTFRCDPISEHNRLYWYRQTLGQGPEFLTYFQNEAQLEKSRLLSDRFSAERPKGSFSTLEIQRTEQGDSAMYLCASSSTRQGSYEQYFGPGTRLTVT.